The text below deals with one T cell receptor beta chain. This sample stems from a study of PD-1 and CTLA-4 blockade in melanoma. Sequencing was performed with immunoSEQ multiplex PCR; in TCRdb, only in-frame clones are kept and a portion is missing. Of some 15,000 clones in the sample, 65% to 75% were seen once. The V gene lost 1 base and the J gene lost 6 bases, with 3 bases spanning the gap. CDR1 and CDR2 from the germline V gene are SEHNR and FQNEAQ (reference sequence). The CDR3 has 11 amino acids. The source is a human donor with melanoma. The J gene is TRBJ1-1, the V gene TRBV7-9; D uncertain. The input for sequencing was CD8+ T cells from peripheral blood, taken before anti-PD-1 treatment. The CDR3 region is CASSLGSEAFF. DNA of the CDR3: TGTGCCAGCAGCTTAGGTTCTGAAGCTTTCTTT.